Included here is one T cell receptor (beta chain) sequence, with context. Participants reported their clinical history, and cohort assignment relied on those reports. What the recovered Cohort 3 donors had was two negative PCRs, clearance, or symptom resolution. This entry belongs to a study of blood T cell repertoires in COVID-19. Looking at the study overall: The samples span acute and convalescent COVID-19 from the United States, Italy and Spain.

The table came from immunoSEQ multiplex PCR; TCRdb's copy has only in-frame clones and leaves some out. In the table there are some 490,000 clones, roughly nine tenths of which are singletons. Sample: PBMCs or T cells enriched from blood (not recorded which). This clonotype originated in an older woman who had recovered from COVID-19.

The CDR3 spells CASSELTGVGNTIYF. The CDR3 nucleotides are TGTGCCAGCAGTGAATTAACAGGGGTAGGAAACACCATATATTTT. The rearrangement links TRBV6-1 to TRBJ1-3; 7 nucleotides agree with TRBD1. V gave up 2 bases and J gave up 4 bases; unmatched junction bases: 5. This CDR3 comprises 15 residues. CDR1 and CDR2 from the germline V gene are MNHNS and SASEGT.